One TCR beta chain is described in this entry. The antigen remains unidentified. Between the trimmed V and J ends, which lost 3 bases and 3 bases, there was a span of 9 bases. The CDR3 covers 13 residues. Germline V gene data show CDR1 as SQVTM and CDR2 as ANQGSEA. These data are taken from a study of post-analysis software for immune sequencing data. General study results and limits: Clustering by F measure revealed strong co-clustering among samples prepared together in one batch. Included in a set of a handful of TRBV segments more frequent in patients than controls were TRBV5-6, TRBV5-1 and TRBV20-1.

Tagging with unique molecular identifiers was a feature of the TCR beta cDNA libraries. TCRdb independently ran MiXCR on the PCR reads; one entry per CDR3 protein. The table shows approximately 770,000 distinct CDR3 sequences, with about 45% occurring only once. The chain is built from TRBV29-1 and TRBJ2-1; D may match TRBD1 or TRBD2 (5 bases each). This clonotype was sampled from a girl under 18 with multiple sclerosis. The source material was blood. CDR3 sequence (DNA): TGCAGCGTTGATGTGGGGGACTACAATGAGCAGTTCTTC. Protein sequence: CSVDVGDYNEQFF.